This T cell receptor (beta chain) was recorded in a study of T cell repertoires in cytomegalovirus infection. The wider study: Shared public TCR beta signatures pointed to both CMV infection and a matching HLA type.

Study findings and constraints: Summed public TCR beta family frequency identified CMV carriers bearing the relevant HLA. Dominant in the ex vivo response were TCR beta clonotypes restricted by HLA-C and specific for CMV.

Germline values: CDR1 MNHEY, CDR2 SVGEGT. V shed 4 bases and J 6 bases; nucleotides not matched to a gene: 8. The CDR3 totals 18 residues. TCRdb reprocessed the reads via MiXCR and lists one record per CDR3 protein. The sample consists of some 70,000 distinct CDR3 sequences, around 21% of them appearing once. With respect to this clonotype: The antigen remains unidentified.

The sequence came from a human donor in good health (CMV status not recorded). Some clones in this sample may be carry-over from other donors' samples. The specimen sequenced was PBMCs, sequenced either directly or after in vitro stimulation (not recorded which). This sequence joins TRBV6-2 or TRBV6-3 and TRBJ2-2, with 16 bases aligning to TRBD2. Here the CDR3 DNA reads TGTGCCAGCAGTTCCTCGGGACTAGCGGGAGGGTTTTCCGGGGAGCTGTTTTTT. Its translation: CASSSSGLAGGFSGELFF.